The 8 T cell receptor beta chains presented below share a single source sample, sequenced in a study of PD-L1 blockade in urothelial cancer. Described time point: pretreatment peripheral blood. Sequencing used immunoSEQ multiplex PCR; TCRdb keeps in-frame clones, though not all of them. The sample yields tens of thousands of clones, more than 75% seen once. Sample: PBMCs, taken around atezolizumab (anti-PD-L1) treatment. All receptors derive from a man aged 60-69 years with urothelial cancer.

V gene TRBV4-3 combines with J gene TRBJ2-6; perhaps TRBD2 as D (6 bases). This CDR3 contains 17 residues. Trimming removed 0 bases from V and 0 bases from J, with 9 bases in between. Germline CDR1 is LGHNA and CDR2 is YSLEER. This CDR3 reads CASSQEGRYSGANVLTF. In nucleotides, the CDR3 is TGCGCCAGCAGCCAAGAGGGGAGGTACTCTGGGGCCAACGTCCTGACTTTC.

The rearrangement joins TRBV11-2 to TRBJ1-4; possibly TRBD1 for D (5 bases). V lost 0 bases, J lost 5 bases, and 10 bases lay in between. The CDR3 sequence is 15 residues long. In germline, CDR1 is SGHAT, CDR2 FQNNGV. The CDR3 DNA reads as TGTGCCAGCAGCTTAGAGTCAGGGATAAATGAAAAACTGTTTTTT. It is translated as CASSLESGINEKLFF.

This clone has a single count. This chain connects TRBV5-1 to TRBJ2-2; 11 positions match TRBD1. V shed 5 bases and J 4 bases; nucleotides not matched to a gene: 7. The CDR3 runs to 16 residues. Germline CDR1 is SGHRS and CDR2 is YFSETQ. CDR3 sequence reads: CASRLTGTGGTGELFF. CDR3 bases: TGCGCCAGCAGACTGACCGGGACAGGGGGCACCGGGGAGCTGTTTTTT.

This clone was observed a few times. The chain joins TRBV6-5 to TRBJ2-2, with TRBD2 matching 8 bases. The CDR3 consists of 14 residues. Per the germline V gene, CDR1 is MNHEY and CDR2 is SVGAGI. The V and J ends lost 2 bases and 8 bases, in that order; junction bases with no gene match: 4. This chain's CDR3 is CASSYELAVGELFF. DNA for the CDR3: TGTGCCAGCAGTTACGAACTAGCGGTTGGGGAGCTGTTTTTT.

In the case of this clone: The identical CDR3 is also encoded by other nucleotide sequences in the sample. The rearrangement uses TRBV5-1 and TRBJ2-3; D may be TRBD1 (6 bases). Germline CDR1 reads SGHRS; CDR2 reads YFSETQ. The CDR3 runs to 12 residues. The germline V and J ends were trimmed by 4 bases and 6 bases, with 9 bases remaining between them. The chain's CDR3 is CASSVTGDTQYF. The CDR3 region has the DNA TGCGCCAGCAGCGTCACAGGGGATACGCAGTATTTT.

This clone occurred a few times. This sequence joins TRBV6-6 and TRBJ2-4; 9 bases map to TRBD1. The CDR3 length is 15 residues. V was pared by 7 bases and J by 4 bases, with 8 bases of the junction left unmatched. Looked up from germline, CDR1 is MNHNY and CDR2 is SVGAGI (reference sequence). Here the CDR3 reads CASNTGGKRKNIQYF. CDR3 nucleotide sequence: TGTGCCAGCAATACAGGGGGCAAAAGGAAAAACATTCAGTACTTC.

The rearrangement joins TRBV28 to TRBJ2-1, with TRBD2 identical over 7 bases. The length of the CDR3 is 15 residues. CDR1 and CDR2 (germline): MDHEN, SYDVKM. J gave up 2 bases and V 3 bases, and 4 bases lay outside the gene matches. The CDR3, as DNA: TGTGCCAGCAGTTTGCCTAGCGGAGCCTACAATGAGCAGTTCTTC. Its protein is CASSLPSGAYNEQFF.

The rearrangement uses TRBV9 and TRBJ1-3; maybe TRBD1 (5 bases). The CDR3 extends over 14 amino acids. Trimming cost V 3 bases and J 0 bases, with 7 bases left between them. The germline V gene has CDR1 SGDLS and CDR2 YYNGEE. The CDR3 DNA sequence: TGTGCCAGCAGCGCGACAGTCTCTGGAAACACCATATATTTT. It encodes CASSATVSGNTIYF.